This TCR beta chain was found in a study of T-cell reconstitution after alpha-beta-depleted transplantation in children (dated by TCRdb to between 2015 and 2016). In terms of the full investigation: T-cell immune reconstitution after TCRalphabeta/CD19-depleted allogeneic hematopoietic cell transplantation in children was quantitatively tracked in the study by means of TCR repertoire profiling. Points the paper makes about the study in general: The frequencies of hyperexpanded clones fell over the following months, and after one year, T-cell counts and TCRbeta diversity were mostly attributed to newly produced T cells. In some patients, the high TCRbeta diversity seen at day 60 was put down to recipient T cells and intrathymic progenitors that had survived conditioning. About two months after transplant, the apparently early recovery of alphabetaT-cell counts reportedly depended on just several hundred clones that had expanded rapidly and came from non-depleted graft cells.

V loses 6 bases, J loses 5 bases, and the germline ends lie 22 bases apart. Per the germline V gene (reference sequence), DFQATT is the CDR1 and SNEGSKA is the CDR2. Counted from cysteine to phenylalanine, this CDR3 has 15 amino acids. Of the read, only the CDR3 DNA is kept; its 45 bases are in frame from base 1. There are a few counts of this clonotype. Its recognized antigen is unknown. Per-base quality was not reported, and no clone a single base away is much larger than it. The intended sense of this specimen's treatment or condition label: allogeneic hematopoietic cell transplantation with graft depleted of TCRalphabeta T cells and CD19 B cells. The transplant recipients were children given TCRalphabeta/CD19-depleted allogeneic hematopoietic cell grafts. Receptor amplification or capture employed PCR. The sequencing machine was an Illumina HiSeq 2500. TCR library preparation used molecular barcoding, with unique molecular identifiers applied to normalize quantification of the TCRbeta repertoire. In TCRdb, the public reads were trimmed at Q25 with fastp and aligned with MiXCR, with productive beta chains retained. Records with the same CDR3 protein are collapsed into one entry carrying the most frequent genes and DNA. The sample includes about 590,000 distinct CDR3 sequences, with under 15% observed a single time. Roughly 2.3% of the sample is taken by the ten largest.

This sequence was found in a male patient younger than 18 who had a stem cell transplant for acute myeloid leukemia, so the T cells may come from the graft donor. The sample here was PBMCs, mostly from graft donor cells, taken 360 days after TCRalphabeta/CD19-depleted stem cell transplant. Recombination linked TRBV20-1 to TRBJ2-5, with the D gene possibly TRBD1 or TRBD2, each one fitting 5 bases. CDR3 region: CSANHPRTEGETQYF. The DNA sequence is TGCAGTGCCAACCACCCGAGGACCGAGGGGGAGACCCAGTACTTC.